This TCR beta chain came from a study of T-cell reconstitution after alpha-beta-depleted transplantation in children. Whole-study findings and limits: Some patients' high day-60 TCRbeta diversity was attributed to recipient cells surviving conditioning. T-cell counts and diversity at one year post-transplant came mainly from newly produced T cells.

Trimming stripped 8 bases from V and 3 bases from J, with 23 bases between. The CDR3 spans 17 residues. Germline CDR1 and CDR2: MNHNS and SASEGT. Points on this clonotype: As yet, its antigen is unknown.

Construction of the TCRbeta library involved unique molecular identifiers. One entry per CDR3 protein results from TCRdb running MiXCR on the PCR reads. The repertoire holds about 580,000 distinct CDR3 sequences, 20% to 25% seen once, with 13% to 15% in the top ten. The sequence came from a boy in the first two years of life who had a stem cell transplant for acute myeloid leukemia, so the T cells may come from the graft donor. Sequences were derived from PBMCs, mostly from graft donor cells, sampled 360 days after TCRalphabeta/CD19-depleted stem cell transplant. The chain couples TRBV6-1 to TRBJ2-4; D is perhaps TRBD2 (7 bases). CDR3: CASRAIPGGAGKNIQYF. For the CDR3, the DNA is TGTGCCAGCCGGGCGATCCCGGGGGGCGCGGGCAAAAACATTCAGTACTTC.